The clone carrying this T cell receptor (beta chain) has more than one count but fewer than ten. Its specificity is unknown. These data are taken from a study of shared clonotypes between healthy human individuals. Study-level findings and limits: The authors expected sequencing depth to affect clonotype sharing among donors. Across subsets, estimated richness was generally greater for naive than for memory populations.

The CDR3 sequence is 13 residues long. Trimming stripped 5 bases from V and 6 bases from J, with 11 bases between. The V gene's germline CDR1 is MNHEY and CDR2 SMNVEV (reference sequence). CD8 cells classed as naive were CD45RO-negative and positively selected for CCR7, excluding terminally differentiated effector memory CD45RA+ cells. Every donor was a Caucasian adult from Nashville, Tennessee. Profiled with immunoSEQ multiplex PCR; TCRdb holds only in-frame clones, not every one. The repertoire holds around 2.1 million clones, with 90% to 95% as singletons. This chain joins TRBV27 and TRBJ2-1; D gene ambiguous. This TCR was sampled from a man younger than 35 in good health. Some clones in this sample may be carry-over from other donors' samples. Specimen: naive CD8+ T cells from PBMCs. The CDR3 protein is CASSPSGLNEQFF. The CDR3 nucleotides read TGTGCCAGCAGTCCCTCCGGGCTCAATGAGCAGTTCTTC.